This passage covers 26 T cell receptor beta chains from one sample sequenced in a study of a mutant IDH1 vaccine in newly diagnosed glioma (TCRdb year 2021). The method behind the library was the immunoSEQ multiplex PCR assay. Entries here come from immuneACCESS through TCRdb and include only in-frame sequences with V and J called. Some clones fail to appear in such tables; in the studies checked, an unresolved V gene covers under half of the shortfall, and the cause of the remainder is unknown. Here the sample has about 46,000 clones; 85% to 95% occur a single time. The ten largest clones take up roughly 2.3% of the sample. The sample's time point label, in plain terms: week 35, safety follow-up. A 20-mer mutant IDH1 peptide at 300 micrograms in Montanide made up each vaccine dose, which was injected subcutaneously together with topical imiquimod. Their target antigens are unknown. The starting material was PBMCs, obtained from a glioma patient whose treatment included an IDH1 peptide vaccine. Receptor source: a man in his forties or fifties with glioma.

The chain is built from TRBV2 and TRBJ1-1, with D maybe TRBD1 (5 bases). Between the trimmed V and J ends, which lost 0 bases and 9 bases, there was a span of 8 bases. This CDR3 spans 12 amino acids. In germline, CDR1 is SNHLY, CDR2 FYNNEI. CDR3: CASSEAGGKAFF. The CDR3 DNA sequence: TGTGCCAGCAGTGAAGCGGGGGGTAAAGCTTTCTTT.

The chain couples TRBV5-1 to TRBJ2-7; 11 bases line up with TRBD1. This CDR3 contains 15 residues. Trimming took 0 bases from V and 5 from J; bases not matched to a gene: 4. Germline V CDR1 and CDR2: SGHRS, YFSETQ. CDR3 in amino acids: CASSLAGQGADEQYF. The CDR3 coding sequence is TGCGCCAGCAGCTTGGCAGGACAGGGGGCGGACGAGCAGTACTTC. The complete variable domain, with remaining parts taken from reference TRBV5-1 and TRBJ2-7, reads KAGVTQTPRYLIKTRGQQVTLSCSPISGHRSVSWYQQTPGQGLQFLFEYFSETQRNKGNFPGRFSGRQFSNSRSEMNVSTLELGDSALYLCASSLAGQGADEQYFGPGTRLTVT.

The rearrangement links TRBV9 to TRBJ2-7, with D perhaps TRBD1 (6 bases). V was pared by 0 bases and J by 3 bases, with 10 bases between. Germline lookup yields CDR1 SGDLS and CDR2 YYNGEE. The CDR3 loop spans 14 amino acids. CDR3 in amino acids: CASSVGLGGYEQYF. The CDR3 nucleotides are TGTGCCAGCAGCGTAGGGCTAGGGGGCTACGAGCAGTACTTC.

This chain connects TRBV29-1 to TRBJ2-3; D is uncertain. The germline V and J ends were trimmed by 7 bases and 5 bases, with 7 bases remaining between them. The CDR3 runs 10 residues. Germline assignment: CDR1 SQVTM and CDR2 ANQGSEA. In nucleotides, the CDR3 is TGCAGCGGAGCCGGAGATACGCAGTATTTT. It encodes CSGAGDTQYF.

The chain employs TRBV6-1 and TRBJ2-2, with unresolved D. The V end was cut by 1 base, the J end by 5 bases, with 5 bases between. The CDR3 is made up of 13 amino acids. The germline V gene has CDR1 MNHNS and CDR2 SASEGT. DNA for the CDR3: TGTGCCAGCAGTGAAGTGTGGACCGGGGAGCTGTTTTTT. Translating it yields CASSEVWTGELFF.

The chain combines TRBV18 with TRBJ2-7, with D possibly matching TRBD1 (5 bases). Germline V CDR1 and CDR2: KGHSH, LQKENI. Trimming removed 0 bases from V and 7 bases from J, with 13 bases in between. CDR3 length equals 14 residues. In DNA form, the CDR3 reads TGTGCCAGCTCACCACCAGCCAGGGAAGGAGAGCAGTACTTC. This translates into CASSPPAREGEQYF. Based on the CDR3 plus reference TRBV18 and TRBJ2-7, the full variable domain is NAGVMQNPRHLVRRRGQEARLRCSPMKGHSHVYWYRQLPEEGLKFMVYLQKENIIDESGMPKERFSAEFPKEGPSILRIQQVVRGDSAAYFCASSPPAREGEQYFGPGTRLTVT.

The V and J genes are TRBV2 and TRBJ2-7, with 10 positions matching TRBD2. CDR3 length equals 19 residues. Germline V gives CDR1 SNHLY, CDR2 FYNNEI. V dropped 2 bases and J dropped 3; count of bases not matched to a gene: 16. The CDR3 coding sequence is TGTGCCAGCAGTGAATATAGGCCTAGCGGGGGCCGTCTCGACTACGAGCAGTACTTC. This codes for CASSEYRPSGGRLDYEQYF.

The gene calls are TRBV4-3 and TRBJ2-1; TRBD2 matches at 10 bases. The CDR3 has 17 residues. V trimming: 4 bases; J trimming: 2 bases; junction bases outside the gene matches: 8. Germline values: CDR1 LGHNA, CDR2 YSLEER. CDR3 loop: CASSPQVAGGAYNEQFF. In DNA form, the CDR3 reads TGCGCCAGCAGCCCTCAAGTAGCGGGGGGCGCCTACAATGAGCAGTTCTTC.

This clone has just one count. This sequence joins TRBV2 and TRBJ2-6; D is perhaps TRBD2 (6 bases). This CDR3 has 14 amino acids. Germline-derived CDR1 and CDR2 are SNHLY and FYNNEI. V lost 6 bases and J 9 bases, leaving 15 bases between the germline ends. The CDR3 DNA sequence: TGTGCCAGCAGACGCCGGGGGACCGACAACGTCCTGACTTTC. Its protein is CASRRRGTDNVLTF.

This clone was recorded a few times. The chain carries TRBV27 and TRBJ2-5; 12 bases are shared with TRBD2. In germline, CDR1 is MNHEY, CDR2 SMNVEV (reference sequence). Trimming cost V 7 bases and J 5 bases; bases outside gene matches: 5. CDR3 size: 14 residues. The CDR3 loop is CASTRLAGDETQYF. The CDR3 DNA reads TGTGCCAGCACCAGACTAGCGGGGGATGAGACCCAGTACTTC.

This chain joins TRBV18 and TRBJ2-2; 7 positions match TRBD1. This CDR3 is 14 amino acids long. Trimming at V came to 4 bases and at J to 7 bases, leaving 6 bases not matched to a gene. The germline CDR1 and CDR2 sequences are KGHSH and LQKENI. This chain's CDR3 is CASSRGQVGGELFF. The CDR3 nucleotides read TGTGCCAGCTCACGTGGACAGGTTGGCGGGGAGCTGTTTTTT. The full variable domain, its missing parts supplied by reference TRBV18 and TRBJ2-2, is NAGVMQNPRHLVRRRGQEARLRCSPMKGHSHVYWYRQLPEEGLKFMVYLQKENIIDESGMPKERFSAEFPKEGPSILRIQQVVRGDSAAYFCASSRGQVGGELFFGEGSRLTVL.

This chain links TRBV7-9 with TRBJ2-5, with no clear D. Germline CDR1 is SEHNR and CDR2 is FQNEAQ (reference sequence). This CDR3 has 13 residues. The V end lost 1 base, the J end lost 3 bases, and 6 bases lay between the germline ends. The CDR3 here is CASSLDEKETQYF. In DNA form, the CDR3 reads TGTGCCAGCAGCTTAGATGAGAAAGAGACCCAGTACTTC.

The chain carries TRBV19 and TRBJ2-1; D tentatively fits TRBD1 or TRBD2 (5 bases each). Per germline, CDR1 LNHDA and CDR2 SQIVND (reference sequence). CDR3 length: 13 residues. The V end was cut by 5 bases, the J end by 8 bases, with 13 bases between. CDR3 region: CASSQRGGYEQFF. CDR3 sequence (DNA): TGTGCCAGTAGTCAGAGGGGCGGCTATGAGCAGTTCTTC. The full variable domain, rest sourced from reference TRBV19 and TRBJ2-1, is DGGITQSPKYLFRKEGQNVTLSCEQNLNHDAMYWYRQDPGQGLRLIYYSQIVNDFQKGDIAEGYSVSREKKESFPLTVTSAQKNPTAFYLCASSQRGGYEQFFGPGTRLTVL.

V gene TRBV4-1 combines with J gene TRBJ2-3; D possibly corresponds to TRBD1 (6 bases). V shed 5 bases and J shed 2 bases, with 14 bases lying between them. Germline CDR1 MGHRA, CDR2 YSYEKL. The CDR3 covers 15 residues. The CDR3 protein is CASSLSDRFTDTQYF. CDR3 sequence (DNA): TGCGCCAGCAGCTTATCGGACAGATTCACAGATACGCAGTATTTT.

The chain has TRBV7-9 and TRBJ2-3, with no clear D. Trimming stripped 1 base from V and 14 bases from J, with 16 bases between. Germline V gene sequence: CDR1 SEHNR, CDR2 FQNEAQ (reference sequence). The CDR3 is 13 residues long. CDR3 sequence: CASSLESHSVRYF. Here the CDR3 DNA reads TGTGCCAGCAGCTTAGAGTCACACAGCGTCCGGTATTTT.

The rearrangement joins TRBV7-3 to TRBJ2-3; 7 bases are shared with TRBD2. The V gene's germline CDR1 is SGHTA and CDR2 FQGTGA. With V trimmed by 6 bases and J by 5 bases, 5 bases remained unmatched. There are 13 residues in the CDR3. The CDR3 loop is CASSAGVVDTQYF. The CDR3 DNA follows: TGTGCCAGCAGTGCGGGAGTCGTAGATACGCAGTATTTT.

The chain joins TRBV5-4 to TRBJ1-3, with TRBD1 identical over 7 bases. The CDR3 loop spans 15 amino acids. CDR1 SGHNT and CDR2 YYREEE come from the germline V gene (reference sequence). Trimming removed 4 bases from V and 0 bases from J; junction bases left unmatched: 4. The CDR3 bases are TGTGCCAGCAGCGCGGGACAGATCTCTGGAAACACCATATATTTT. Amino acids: CASSAGQISGNTIYF.

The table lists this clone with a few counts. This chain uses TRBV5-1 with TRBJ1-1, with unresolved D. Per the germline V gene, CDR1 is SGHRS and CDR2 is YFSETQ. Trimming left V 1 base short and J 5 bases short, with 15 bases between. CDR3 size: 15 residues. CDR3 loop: CASSLIAGWGTEAFF. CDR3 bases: TGCGCCAGCAGCTTGATTGCAGGATGGGGTACTGAAGCTTTCTTT.

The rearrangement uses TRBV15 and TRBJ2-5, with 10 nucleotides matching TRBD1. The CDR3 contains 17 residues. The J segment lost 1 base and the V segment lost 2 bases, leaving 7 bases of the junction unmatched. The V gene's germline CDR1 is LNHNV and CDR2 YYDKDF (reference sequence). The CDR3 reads CATSRRTGGAFQETQYF. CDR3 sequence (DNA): TGTGCCACCAGCAGAAGGACAGGGGGTGCCTTCCAAGAGACCCAGTACTTC. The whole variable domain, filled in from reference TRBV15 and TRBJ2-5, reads DAMVIQNPRYQVTQFGKPVTLSCSQTLNHNVMYWYQQKSSQAPKLLFHYYDKDFNNEADTPDNFQSRRPNTSFCFLDIRSPGLGDTAMYLCATSRRTGGAFQETQYFGPGTRLLVL.

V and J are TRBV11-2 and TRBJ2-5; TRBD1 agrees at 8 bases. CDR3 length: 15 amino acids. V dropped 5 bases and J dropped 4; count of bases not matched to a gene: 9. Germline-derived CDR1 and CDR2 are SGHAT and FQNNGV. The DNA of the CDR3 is TGTGCCAGCAGCCCAACGGGACAGGCGATAGAGACCCAGTACTTC. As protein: CASSPTGQAIETQYF.

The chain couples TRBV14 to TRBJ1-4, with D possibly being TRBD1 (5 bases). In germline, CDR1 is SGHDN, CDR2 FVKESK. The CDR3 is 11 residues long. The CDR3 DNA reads TGTACGGGGGTAACTAATGAAAAACTGTTTTTT. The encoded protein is CTGVTNEKLFF.

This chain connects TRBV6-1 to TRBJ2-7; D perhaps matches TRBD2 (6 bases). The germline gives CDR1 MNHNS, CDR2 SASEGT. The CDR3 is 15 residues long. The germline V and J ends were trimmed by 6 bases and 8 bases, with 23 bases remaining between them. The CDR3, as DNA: TGTGCCAGCAGCCCGGAGGGCGGGCGACTGGCTAAGCAGTACTTC. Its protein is CASSPEGGRLAKQYF.

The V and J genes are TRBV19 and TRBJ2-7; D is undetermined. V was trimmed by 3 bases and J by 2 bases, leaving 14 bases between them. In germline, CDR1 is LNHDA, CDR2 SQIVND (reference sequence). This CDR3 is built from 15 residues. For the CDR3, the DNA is TGTGCCAGTAGTATGGCACGCTACGAGGCCTACGAGCAGTACTTC. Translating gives CASSMARYEAYEQYF.

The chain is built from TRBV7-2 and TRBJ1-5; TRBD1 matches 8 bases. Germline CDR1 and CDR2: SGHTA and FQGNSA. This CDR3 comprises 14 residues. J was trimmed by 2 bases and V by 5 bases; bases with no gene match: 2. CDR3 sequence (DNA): TGTGCCAGCAGCCAGACAGGGGGCAATCAGCCCCAGCATTTT. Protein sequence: CASSQTGGNQPQHF.

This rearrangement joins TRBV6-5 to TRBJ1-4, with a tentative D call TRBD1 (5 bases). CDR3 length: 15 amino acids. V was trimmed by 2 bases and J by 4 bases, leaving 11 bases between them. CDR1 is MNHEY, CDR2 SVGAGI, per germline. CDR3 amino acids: CASSYRRQHNEKLFF. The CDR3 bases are TGTGCCAGCAGTTACCGGAGACAGCATAATGAAAAACTGTTTTTT.

DNA for the CDR3: TGTGCCAGCAGCGTAGCTACCTGGAACGAGCAGTACTTC. Its protein product is CASSVATWNEQYF. This sequence joins TRBV9 and TRBJ2-7; no definite D call. This CDR3 is 13 amino acids long. Germline V lookup: CDR1 SGDLS, CDR2 YYNGEE. Between the trimmed V and J ends, which lost 0 bases and 5 bases, there was a span of 9 bases.